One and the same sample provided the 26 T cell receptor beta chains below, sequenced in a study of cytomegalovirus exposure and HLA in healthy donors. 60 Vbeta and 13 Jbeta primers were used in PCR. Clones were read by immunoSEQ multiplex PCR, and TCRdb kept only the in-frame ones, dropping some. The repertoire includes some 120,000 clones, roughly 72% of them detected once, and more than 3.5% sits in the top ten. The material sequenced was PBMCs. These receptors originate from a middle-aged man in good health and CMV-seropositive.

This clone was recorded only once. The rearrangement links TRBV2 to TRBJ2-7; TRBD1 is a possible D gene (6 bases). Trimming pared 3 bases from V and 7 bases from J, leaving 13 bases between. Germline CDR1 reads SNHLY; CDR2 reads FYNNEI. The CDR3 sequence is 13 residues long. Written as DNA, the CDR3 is TGTGCCAGCAGTGACCAGGGGCTAGGGGAGCAGTACTTC. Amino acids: CASSDQGLGEQYF. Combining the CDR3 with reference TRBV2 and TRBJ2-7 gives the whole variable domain EPEVTQTPSHQVTQMGQEVILRCVPISNHLYFYWYRQILGQKVEFLVSFYNNEISEKSEIFDDQFSVERPDGSNFTLKIRSTKLEDSAMYFCASSDQGLGEQYFGPGTRLTVT.

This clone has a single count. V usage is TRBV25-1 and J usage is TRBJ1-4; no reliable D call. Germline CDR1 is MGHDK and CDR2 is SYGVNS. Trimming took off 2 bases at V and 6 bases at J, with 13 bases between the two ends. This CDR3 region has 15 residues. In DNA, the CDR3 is TGTGCCAGCAGTGAACGGGGTACAAGGGATGAAAAACTGTTTTTT. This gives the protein CASSERGTRDEKLFF.

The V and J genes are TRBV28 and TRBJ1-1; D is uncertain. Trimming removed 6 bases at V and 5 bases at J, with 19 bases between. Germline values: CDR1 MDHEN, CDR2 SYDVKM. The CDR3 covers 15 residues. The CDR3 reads CASSHNWAAGTEAFF. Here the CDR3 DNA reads TGTGCCAGCAGCCACAATTGGGCGGCGGGGACTGAAGCTTTCTTT.

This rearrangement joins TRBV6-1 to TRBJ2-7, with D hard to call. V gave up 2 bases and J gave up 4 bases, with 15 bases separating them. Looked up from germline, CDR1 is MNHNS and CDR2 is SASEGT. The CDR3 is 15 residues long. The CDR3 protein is CASSESSWAQYEQYF. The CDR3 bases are TGTGCCAGCAGTGAATCCTCCTGGGCGCAATACGAGCAGTACTTC.

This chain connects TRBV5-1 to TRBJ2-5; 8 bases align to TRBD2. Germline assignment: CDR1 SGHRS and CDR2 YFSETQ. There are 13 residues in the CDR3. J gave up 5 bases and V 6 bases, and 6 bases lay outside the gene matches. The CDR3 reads CASTGGARETQYF. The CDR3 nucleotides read TGCGCCAGCACCGGGGGGGCCAGGGAGACCCAGTACTTC. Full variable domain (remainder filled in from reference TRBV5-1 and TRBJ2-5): KAGVTQTPRYLIKTRGQQVTLSCSPISGHRSVSWYQQTPGQGLQFLFEYFSETQRNKGNFPGRFSGRQFSNSRSEMNVSTLELGDSALYLCASTGGARETQYFGPGTRLLVL.

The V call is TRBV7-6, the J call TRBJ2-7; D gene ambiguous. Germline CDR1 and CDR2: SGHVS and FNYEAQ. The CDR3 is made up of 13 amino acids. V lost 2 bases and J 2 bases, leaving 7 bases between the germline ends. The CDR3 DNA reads TGTGCCAGCAGCTTACAGGTCCCCTACGAGCAGTACTTC. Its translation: CASSLQVPYEQYF.

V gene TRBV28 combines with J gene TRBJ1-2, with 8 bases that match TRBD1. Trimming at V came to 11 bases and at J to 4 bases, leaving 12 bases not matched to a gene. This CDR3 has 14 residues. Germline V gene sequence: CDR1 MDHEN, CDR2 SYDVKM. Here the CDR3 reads CASETGALTYGYTF. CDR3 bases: TGTGCCTCCGAGACAGGGGCCTTGACCTATGGCTACACCTTC.

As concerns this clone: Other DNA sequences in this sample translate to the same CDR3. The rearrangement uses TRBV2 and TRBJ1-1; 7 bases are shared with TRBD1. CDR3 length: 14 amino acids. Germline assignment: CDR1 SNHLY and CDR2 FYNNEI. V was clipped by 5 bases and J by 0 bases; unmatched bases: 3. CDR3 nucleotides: TGTGCCAGCAGTTCCGACAGGGTGAACACTGAAGCTTTCTTT. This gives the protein CASSSDRVNTEAFF.

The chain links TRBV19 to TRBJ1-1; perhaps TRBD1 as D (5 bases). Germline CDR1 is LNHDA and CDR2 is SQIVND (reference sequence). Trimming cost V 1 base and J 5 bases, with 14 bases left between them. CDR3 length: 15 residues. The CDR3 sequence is CASSIVAGGGTEAFF. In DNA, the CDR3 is TGTGCCAGTAGTATAGTCGCGGGGGGGGGTACTGAAGCTTTCTTT.

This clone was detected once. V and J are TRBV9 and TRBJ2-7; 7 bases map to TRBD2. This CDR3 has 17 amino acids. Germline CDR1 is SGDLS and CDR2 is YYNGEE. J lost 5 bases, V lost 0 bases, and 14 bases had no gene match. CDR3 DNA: TGTGCCAGCAGCGTAGGGCGGGAGACCCCCCTGCGGGACGAGCAGTACTTC. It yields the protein CASSVGRETPLRDEQYF.

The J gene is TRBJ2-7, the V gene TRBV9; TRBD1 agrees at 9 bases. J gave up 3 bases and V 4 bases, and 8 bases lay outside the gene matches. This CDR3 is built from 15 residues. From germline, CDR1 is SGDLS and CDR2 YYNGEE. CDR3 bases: TGTGCCAGCAGCCCAGGACAGGGGAGGGTCTACGAGCAGTACTTC. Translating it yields CASSPGQGRVYEQYF.

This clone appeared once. The CDR3 here is CASSSRGLNTEAFF. CDR3 sequence (DNA): TGTGCCAGTAGTTCCCGTGGGCTGAACACTGAAGCTTTCTTT. This chain uses TRBV19 with TRBJ1-1; the D is unclear. This CDR3 spans 14 amino acids. Trimming removed 5 bases at V and 0 bases at J, with 10 bases between. CDR1 is LNHDA, CDR2 SQIVND, per germline (reference sequence).

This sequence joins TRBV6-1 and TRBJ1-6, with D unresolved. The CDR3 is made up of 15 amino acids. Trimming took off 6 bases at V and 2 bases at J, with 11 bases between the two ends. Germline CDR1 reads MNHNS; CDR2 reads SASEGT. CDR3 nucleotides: TGTGCCAGCAGAGCAGACGGGGCCTATAATTCACCCCTCCACTTT. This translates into CASRADGAYNSPLHF.

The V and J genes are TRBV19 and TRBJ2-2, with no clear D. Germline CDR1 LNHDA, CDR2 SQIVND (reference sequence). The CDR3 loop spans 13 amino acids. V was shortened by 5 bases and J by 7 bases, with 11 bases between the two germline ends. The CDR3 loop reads CASSSLGGGELFF. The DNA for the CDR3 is TGTGCCAGTAGTTCCCTTGGCGGCGGGGAGCTGTTTTTT.

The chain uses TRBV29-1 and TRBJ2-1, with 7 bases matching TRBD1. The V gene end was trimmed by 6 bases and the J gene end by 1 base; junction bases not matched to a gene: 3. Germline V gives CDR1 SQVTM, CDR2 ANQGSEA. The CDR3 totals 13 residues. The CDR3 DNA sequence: TGCAGCGTCCCGGGACAGTCCTACAATGAGCAGTTCTTC. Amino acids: CSVPGQSYNEQFF.

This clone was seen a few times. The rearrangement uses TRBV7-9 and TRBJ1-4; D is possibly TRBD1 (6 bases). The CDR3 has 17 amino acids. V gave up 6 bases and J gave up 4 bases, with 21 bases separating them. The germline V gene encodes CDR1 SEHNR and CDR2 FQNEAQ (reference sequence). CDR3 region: CASSPRSGEENNEKLFF. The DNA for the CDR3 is TGTGCCAGCAGTCCCAGGTCAGGGGAAGAGAATAATGAAAAACTGTTTTTT.

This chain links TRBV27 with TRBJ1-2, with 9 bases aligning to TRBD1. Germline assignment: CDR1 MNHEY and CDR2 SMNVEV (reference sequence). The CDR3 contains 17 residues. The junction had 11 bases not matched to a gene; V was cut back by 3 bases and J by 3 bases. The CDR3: CASSFSSWGQGDYGYTF. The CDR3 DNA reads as TGTGCCAGCAGTTTCTCTTCTTGGGGACAGGGAGACTATGGCTACACCTTC.

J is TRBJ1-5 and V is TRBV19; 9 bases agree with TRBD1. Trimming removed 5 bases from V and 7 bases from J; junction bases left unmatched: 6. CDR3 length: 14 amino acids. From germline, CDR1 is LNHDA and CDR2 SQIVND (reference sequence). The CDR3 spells CASSRDRADQPQHF. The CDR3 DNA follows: TGTGCCAGTAGTCGGGACAGGGCTGACCAGCCCCAGCATTTT.

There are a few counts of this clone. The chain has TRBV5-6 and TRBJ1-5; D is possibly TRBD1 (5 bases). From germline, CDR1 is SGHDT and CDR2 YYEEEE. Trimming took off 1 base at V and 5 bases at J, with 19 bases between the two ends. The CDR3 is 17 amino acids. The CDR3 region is CASSLRVTGATDQPQHF. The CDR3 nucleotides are TGTGCCAGCAGCTTGAGAGTTACAGGCGCAACCGATCAGCCCCAGCATTTT.

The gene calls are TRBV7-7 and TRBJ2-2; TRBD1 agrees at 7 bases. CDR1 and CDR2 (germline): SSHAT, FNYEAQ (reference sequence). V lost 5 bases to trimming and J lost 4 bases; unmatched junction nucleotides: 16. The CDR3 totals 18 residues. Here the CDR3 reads CASSPFYRGRLGTGELFF. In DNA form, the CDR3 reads TGTGCCAGCAGCCCATTCTACAGGGGCCGCCTAGGCACCGGGGAGCTGTTTTTT.

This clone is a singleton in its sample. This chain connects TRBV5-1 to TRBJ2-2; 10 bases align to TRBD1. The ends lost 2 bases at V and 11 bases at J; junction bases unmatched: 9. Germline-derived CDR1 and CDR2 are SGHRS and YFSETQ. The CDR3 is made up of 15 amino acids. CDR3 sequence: CASSFGDRGFKELFF. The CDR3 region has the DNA TGCGCCAGCAGCTTCGGGGACAGGGGCTTCAAAGAGCTGTTTTTT.

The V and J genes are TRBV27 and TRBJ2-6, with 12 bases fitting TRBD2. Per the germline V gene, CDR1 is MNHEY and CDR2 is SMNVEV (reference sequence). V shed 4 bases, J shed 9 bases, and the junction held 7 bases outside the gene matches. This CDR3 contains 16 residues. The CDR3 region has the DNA TGTGCCAGCAGTTCGGCTGGGGGACTAGCGGGCAACGTCCTGACTTTC. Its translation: CASSSAGGLAGNVLTF.

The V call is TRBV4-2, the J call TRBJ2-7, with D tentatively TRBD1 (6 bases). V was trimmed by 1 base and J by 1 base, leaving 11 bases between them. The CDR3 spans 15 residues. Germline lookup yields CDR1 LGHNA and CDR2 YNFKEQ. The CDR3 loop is CASSQGRTDSYEQYF. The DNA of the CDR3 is TGTGCCAGCAGCCAAGGACGGACAGATTCCTACGAGCAGTACTTC.

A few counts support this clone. The CDR3 is CASSVLAGGPGELFF. CDR3 coding DNA: TGTGCCAGCAGTGTACTAGCGGGAGGGCCCGGGGAGCTGTTTTTT. This sequence joins TRBV28 and TRBJ2-2; 13 nucleotides line up with TRBD2. Losses at the gene ends were 5 bases for V and 6 bases for J; bases not matched to a gene: 3. Germline lookup yields CDR1 MDHEN and CDR2 SYDVKM. This CDR3 is built from 15 residues.

CDR3 protein: CASSTRQGNEQYF. CDR3 nucleotides: TGTGCCAGCAGCACCCGACAGGGGAATGAGCAGTACTTC. This chain joins TRBV11-2 and TRBJ2-7, with 8 bases fitting TRBD1. Germline V gene data show CDR1 as SGHAT and CDR2 as FQNNGV. V lost 5 bases to trimming and J lost 7 bases; unmatched junction nucleotides: 7. The CDR3 is 13 amino acids.

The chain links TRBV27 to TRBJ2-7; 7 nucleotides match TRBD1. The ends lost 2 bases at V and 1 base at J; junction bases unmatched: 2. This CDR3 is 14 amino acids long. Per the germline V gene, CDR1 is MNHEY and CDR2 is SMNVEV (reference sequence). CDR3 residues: CASSLGQASYEQYF. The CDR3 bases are TGTGCCAGCAGTTTAGGACAGGCGTCCTACGAGCAGTACTTC.